The present entry profiles one TCR beta chain with its context. Trimming at V came to 7 bases and at J to 5 bases, leaving 9 bases not matched to a gene. Germline CDR1 reads GTSNPN; CDR2 reads SVGIG (reference sequence). This CDR3 region has 15 residues. The data are from a study of shared clonotypes between healthy human individuals. With unsorted samples, genomic DNA was obtained from approximately 96 million PBMCs. This table comes from immunoSEQ multiplex PCR, and its TCRdb copy is limited to in-frame clones, with some not included. Altogether fewer than 650,000 clones are present, approximately 80% being singletons, with the ten largest covering roughly 13%.

The origin of this receptor is a woman aged 40 to 50 in good health. Some clones in this sample may be carry-over from other donors' samples. This chain uses TRBV30 with TRBJ2-5; 14 positions match TRBD2. Sequencing used PBMCs. The DNA for the CDR3 is TGTGCCTCGACGACTAGCGGGAGGGTGGGGGAGACCCAGTACTTC. Protein: CASTTSGRVGETQYF.